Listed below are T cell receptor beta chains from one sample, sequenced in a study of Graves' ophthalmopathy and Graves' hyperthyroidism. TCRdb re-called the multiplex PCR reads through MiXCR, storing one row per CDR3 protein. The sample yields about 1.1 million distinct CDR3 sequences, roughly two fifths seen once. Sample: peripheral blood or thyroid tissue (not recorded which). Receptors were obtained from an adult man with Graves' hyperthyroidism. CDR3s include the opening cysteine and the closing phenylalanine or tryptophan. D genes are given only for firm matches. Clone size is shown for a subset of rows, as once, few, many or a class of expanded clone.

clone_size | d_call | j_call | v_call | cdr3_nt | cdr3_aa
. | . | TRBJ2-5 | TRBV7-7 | TGTGCCAGCAGCTCACCCCGCCCCCAAGAGACCCAGTACTTC | CASSSPRPQETQYF
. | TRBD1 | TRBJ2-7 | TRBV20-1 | TGCAGTGCTAGGGACAGGCCTACCTACGAGCAGTACTTC | CSARDRPTYEQYF
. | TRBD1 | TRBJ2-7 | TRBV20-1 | TGCAGTGCTAAGACAGGGAGCTCCTACGAGCAGTACTTC | CSAKTGSSYEQYF
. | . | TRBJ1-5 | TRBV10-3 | TGTGCCACCAGCCCGGGGCCCCTCCAGCTCAATCAGCCCCAGCATTTT | CATSPGPLQLNQPQHF
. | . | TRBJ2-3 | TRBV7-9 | TGTGCCAGCAGCGAACCCACAGATACGCAGTATTTT | CASSEPTDTQYF
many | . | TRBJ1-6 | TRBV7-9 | TGTGCCAGCAGCCAGAGATCGGGTAGCAATTCACCCCTCCACTTT | CASSQRSGSNSPLHF
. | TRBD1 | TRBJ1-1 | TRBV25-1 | TGTGCCAGCTCACCTTCGGACAGGGTACGCACTGAAGCTTTCTTT | CASSPSDRVRTEAFF
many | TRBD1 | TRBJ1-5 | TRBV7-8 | TGTGCCAGCAGCTCGACAGGGGCGCTTCAGCCCCAGCATTTT | CASSSTGALQPQHF
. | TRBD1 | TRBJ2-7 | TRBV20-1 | TGCAGTGCCCAGAGACAGGGGACCTACGAGCAGTACTTC | CSAQRQGTYEQYF
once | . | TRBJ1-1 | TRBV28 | TGTGCCAGCAGGATGGGGCGCGATGAAGCTTTCTTT | CASRMGRDEAFF
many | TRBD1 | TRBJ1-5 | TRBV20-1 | TGCAGTGCTAGGGGGGACAGGGGGCTCAGTCAGCCCCAGCATTTT | CSARGDRGLSQPQHF
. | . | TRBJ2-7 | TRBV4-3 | TGCGCCGGCAGCCATAACAACTACGAGCAGTACTTC | CAGSHNNYEQYF
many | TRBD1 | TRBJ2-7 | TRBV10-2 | TGCGCCAGCAGTGATGGGAGGGACAGGGCTTCCTACGAGCAGTACTTC | CASSDGRDRASYEQYF
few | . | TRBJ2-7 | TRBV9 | TGTGCCAGCAGCGTAGAGGTAAAGGGCGACGAGCAGTACTTC | CASSVEVKGDEQYF
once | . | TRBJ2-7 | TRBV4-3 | TGCGCCAGCAGCAAGGGCTTCTCCTACGAGGAGTACTTC | CASSKGFSYEEYF
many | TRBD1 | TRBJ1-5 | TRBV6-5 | TGTGCCAGCAGGGAGACAGGGATGCATCAGCCCCAGCATTTT | CASRETGMHQPQHF
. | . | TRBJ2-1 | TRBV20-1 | TGCAGAGGGGGGGGTGAGAGCGGGGAGAACAATGAGCAGTTCTTC | CRGGGESGENNEQFF
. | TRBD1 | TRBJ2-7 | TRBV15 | TGTGCCACCAGCAGCCTACCTTCGTCCGGACAGGGCTACGAGCAGTACTTC | CATSSLPSSGQGYEQYF
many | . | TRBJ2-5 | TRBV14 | TGTGCCAGCAGCCAAGATTGGTCCGGGAGAGAGACCCAGTACTTC | CASSQDWSGRETQYF
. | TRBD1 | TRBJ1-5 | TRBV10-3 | TGTGCCAGCAGGTCAAACAGGGGGTCGGGTCAGCCCCAGCATTTT | CASRSNRGSGQPQHF
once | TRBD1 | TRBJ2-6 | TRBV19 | TGTGCCAGCAGCGGTACGACAGGGGGCTCGGGGGCCAACGTCCTGACTTTC | CASSGTTGGSGANVLTF
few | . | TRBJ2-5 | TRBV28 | TGTGCCAGCAGAGGGTCTTCCAGCCTGCTGTTAGCCCAGTACTTC | CASRGSSSLLLAQYF
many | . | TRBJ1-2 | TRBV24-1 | TGTGCCACCAGCGGAAGGGGGAACTATGGCTACACCTTC | CATSGRGNYGYTF
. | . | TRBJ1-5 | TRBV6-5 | TGTGCCAGCACCTCAGGCAATCAGCCCCAGCATTTT | CASTSGNQPQHF
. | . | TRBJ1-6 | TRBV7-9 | TGTGCCAGCAGCTTAGGGGGGGTCGCTAATTCACCCCTCCACTTT | CASSLGGVANSPLHF
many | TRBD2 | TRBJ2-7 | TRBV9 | TGTGCCAGCAGCGCCGTCGGGGGGTCCTACGAGCAGTACTTC | CASSAVGGSYEQYF
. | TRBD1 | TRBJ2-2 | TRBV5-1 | TGCGCCACTAGGACAGGGGGGAACACCGGGGAGCTGTTTTTT | CATRTGGNTGELFF
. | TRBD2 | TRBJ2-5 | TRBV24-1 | TGTGCCAGCAGTCCCGGGGTAGCGGGGAGCCAAGAGACCCAGTACTTC | CASSPGVAGSQETQYF
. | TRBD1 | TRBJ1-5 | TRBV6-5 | TGTGCCAGCAGGCCTAACAGGGGGCCCAATCAGCCCCAGCATTTT | CASRPNRGPNQPQHF
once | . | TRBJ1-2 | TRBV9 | TGTGTCAGCAGCGTAGCCTCCGCATCTGGTCCTACAGGGTTCGGTAACTATGGCTACACCTTC | CVSSVASASGPTGFGNYGYTF
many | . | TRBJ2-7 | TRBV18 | TGTGCCAGCTCTAAGGACTCGGGTGAGCAGTACTTC | CASSKDSGEQYF
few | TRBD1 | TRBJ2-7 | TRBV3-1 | TGTGCCAGCAGCCAAAAAGGACAGGGGGCCTACGAGCAGTACTTC | CASSQKGQGAYEQYF
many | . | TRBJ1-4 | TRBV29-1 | TGCAGCGTTGTGTCCTTTAATAATGAAAAACTGTTTTTT | CSVVSFNNEKLFF
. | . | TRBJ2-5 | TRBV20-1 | TGCAGTGGCACGGGGACCCAGTACTTC | CSGTGTQYF
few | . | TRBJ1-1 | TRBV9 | TGTGCCAGCAGCGTACGGGCTACGAACACTGAAGCTTTCTTT | CASSVRATNTEAFF
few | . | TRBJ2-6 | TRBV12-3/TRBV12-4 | TGTGCCAGCAGTTTCCGCCCGGGGGCGGTTCCAGGGGCCAACGTCCTGACTTTC | CASSFRPGAVPGANVLTF
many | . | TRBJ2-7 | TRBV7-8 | TGTGCCAGCAGCTTAGGAACAGGGCGGGCCGCGCAGTACTTC | CASSLGTGRAAQYF
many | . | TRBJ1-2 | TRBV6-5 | TGTGCCAGCAGCACCCAGGGACACAACGGCTACACCTTC | CASSTQGHNGYTF
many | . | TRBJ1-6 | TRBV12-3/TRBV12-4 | TGTGCCAGCAGTCCGACGGGCAGAGATTCACCCCTCCACTTT | CASSPTGRDSPLHF
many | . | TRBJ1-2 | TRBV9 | TGTGCCAGCAGCGTAGGTAGCCTCCCGACGGGACACTTCTATGGCTACACCTTC | CASSVGSLPTGHFYGYTF
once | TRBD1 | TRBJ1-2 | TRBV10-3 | TGTGCCACCGAACCGGGACAGGGATTCCTTAACTATGGCTACACCTTC | CATEPGQGFLNYGYTF
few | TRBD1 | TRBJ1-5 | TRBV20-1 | TGCAGTGCTGTATCCCCGGGACAGGGTATTCAGCCCCAGCATTTT | CSAVSPGQGIQPQHF